The sequence of this T cell receptor (beta chain) was determined in a study of beta chain features in type 1 diabetes (dated by TCRdb to between 2018 and 2020). Broadly, across the study: Mean age, gender distribution, total cell number and subset yield did not differ between patients and healthy donors. In the study, TCRB repertoires of sorted circulating CD4+ T cell subsets from recently diagnosed type 1 diabetes patients were compared with those of matched healthy donors. A total of roughly 99 million sorted cells were examined across all samples, and the number of cells per subset was strongly correlated with RNA yield. Whereas all 30 or so donors provided naive and central memory subsets, regulatory and stem cell-like memory subsets were isolated from just 8 patients and roughly 8 healthy donors.

The entire amount of isolated RNA was reverse transcribed using the High Capacity cDNA Reverse Transcription Kit, so the sequenced TCRB transcripts were expressed ones. Deep immunoSEQ sequencing was performed on naive, central memory and regulatory T cell samples, with an average of around 3.5 million total reads per sample. Sorted cells were lysed in RLT buffer, and RNA was extracted using DNase-treated RNeasy Micro or Mini kits according to cell number. To prevent cross-contamination, each cell subset was processed individually, whereas patient and healthy donor samples were processed jointly. The immunoSEQ multiplex PCR was used to amplify TCRB sequences from cDNA, generating 87-bp fragments that spanned the CDR3 region. The amplicons were sequenced using the Illumina HiSeq platform. The study's processing was this. PCR bias was computationally corrected using synthetic template baselines, reads within Hamming distance 2 were collapsed, and singletons that could not be merged were discarded. Reads were aligned against IMGT so that V, D and J genes, CDR3 length and insertions or deletions at six rearrangement sites could be assigned. Within each subset, clonotype counts were normalized to sorted cell number, and only after that were true diversity and Gini coefficients computed with the tcR R package. Repertoire sharing was quantified using the overlap coefficient calculated on TCRB nucleotide sequences. The table was pulled from immuneACCESS by TCRdb, which kept in-frame rearrangements only. Such tables lose some clones; where checked, under half of the loss comes from unresolved V genes, and the rest has no known cause. The V and J calls and clone size were taken over from that table, and D and trimming were inferred from the DNA. This sample holds around 56,000 clones; 50% to 55% were observed only once. Around 2.6% of the sample is taken by the ten largest.

As for this clone: The antigen it binds to is not known. Nothing much larger sits one base from this clone, and base qualities are not available.

The full study reports these points: The naive, central memory and regulatory TCRB repertoires appeared to resemble one another more closely among patients than among healthy donors. Shorter templates might have been favored by PCR, but patient and control samples were amplified and corrected together, so both groups would have been affected equally by any skew. Type 1 diabetes patients showed a moderate but significant shortening of TCRB CDR3 length in all four CD4+ subsets. Fewer insertions and more nucleotide deletions at VDJ recombination sites were observed in patients with type 1 diabetes, implying thymic rearrangement abnormalities. HLA sub-analyses involved small numbers of individuals, so any influence of HLA type on TCRB rearrangement remained unresolved. Because cDNA was sequenced instead of genomic DNA, activated cells with high expression could be over-represented, although the groups did not differ in activation or CD3 levels.

Each donor gave one peripheral blood draw, averaging about 100 mL, which was collected into heparinised tubes. Using a panel that included CD45RO, CCR7, CD25, CD127, CD95 and CD27, naive, central memory, regulatory and stem cell-like memory CD4+ T cells were sorted on a BD FACSAria II. A purity above 95% was achieved for all sorted populations. PBMCs were isolated right away by Lymphoprep density gradient centrifugation and were stained directly, without culture. So that batch effects would be minimized, each experiment stained and sorted samples in pairs, pairing one healthy donor with one patient. Material for sequencing was Tregs from blood. This specimen's cell subset or site label, interpreted: regulatory CD4+ T cells. The sequence came from a woman in her thirties or forties with type 1 diabetes.

The DNA sequence is as follows: TGTGCCAGCAGCTCCAGGGCGAACACTGAAGCTTTCTTT. This is translated as CASSSRANTEAFF. The chain joins TRBV7-2 to TRBJ1-1, with a weak D call of TRBD1 (5 bases match). The CDR3 spans 13 residues, from the cysteine through the phenylalanine. Only the CDR3 DNA is retained, 39 bases long and in frame from the first base. V loses 4 bases of germline sequence and J loses 1 base, and the interval between the two ends is 7 bases. The germline V gene specifies SGHTA as CDR1 and FQGNSA as CDR2.